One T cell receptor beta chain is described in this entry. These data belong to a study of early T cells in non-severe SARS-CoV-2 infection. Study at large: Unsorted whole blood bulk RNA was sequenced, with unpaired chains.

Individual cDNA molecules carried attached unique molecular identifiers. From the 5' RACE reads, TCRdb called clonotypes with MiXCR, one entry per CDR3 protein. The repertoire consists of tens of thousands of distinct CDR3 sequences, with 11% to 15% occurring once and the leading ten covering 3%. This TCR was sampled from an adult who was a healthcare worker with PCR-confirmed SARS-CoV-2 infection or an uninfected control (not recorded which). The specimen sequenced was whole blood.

The CDR3 is CASSIQGWTDTQHF. CDR3 coding DNA: TGTGCCAGTAGTATACAGGGGTGGACAGATACGCAGCATTTT. V is TRBV19 and J is TRBJ2-3; possible D gene TRBD1, 6 bases. The end of the DNA is better explained by TRBJ1-5, so the J call may be wrong. Germline-derived CDR1 and CDR2 are LNHDA and SQIVND (reference sequence). This CDR3 has 14 amino acids.